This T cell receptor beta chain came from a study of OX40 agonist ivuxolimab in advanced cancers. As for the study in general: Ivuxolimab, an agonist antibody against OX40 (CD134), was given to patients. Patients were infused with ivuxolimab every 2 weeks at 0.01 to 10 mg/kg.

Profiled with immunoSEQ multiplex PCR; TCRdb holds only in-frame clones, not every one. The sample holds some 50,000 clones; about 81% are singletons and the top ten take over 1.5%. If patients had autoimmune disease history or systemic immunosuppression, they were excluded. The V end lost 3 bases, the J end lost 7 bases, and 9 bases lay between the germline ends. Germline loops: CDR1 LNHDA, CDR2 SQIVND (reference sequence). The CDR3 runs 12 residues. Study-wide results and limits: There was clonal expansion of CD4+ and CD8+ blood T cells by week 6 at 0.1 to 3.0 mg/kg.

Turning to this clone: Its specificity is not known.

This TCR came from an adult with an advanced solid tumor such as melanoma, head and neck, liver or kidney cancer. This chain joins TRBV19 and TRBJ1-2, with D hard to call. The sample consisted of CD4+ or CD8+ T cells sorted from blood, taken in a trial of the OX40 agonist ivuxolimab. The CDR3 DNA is TGTGCCAGTAGTATGCAATCGGGTGGCTACACCTTC. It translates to CASSMQSGGYTF.